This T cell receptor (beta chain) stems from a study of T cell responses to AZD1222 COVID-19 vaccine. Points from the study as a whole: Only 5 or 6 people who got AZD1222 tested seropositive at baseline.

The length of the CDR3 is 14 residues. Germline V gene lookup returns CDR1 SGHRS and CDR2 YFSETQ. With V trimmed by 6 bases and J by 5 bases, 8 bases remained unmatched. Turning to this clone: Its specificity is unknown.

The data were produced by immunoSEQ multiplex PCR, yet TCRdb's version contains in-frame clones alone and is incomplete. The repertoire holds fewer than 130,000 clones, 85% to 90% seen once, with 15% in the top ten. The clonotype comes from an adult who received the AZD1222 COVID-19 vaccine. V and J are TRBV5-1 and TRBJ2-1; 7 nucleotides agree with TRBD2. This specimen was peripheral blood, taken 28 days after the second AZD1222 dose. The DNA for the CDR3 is TGCGCCAGCACAACGCTAGCGGAGAACAATGAGCAGTTCTTC. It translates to CASTTLAENNEQFF.